This T cell receptor (beta chain) was observed in a study of shared clonotypes between healthy human individuals (dated by TCRdb to 2020 to 2022). About the investigation overall: Three men and two women, aged 18 to 49 years, made up the cohort. To estimate repertoire size and how much clonotypes are shared between individuals, the study performed deep sequencing of blood TCR repertoires from a few healthy adults. To increase sequencing depth and limit assay-specific biases, TCR repertoire library preparation and sequencing were carried out by different laboratories using diverse techniques. Each donor's leukapheresis produced roughly between about 0.9 and 9.5 billion PBMCs. Results the study describes overall, beyond this receptor: Sampling was restricted to blood, and TCR repertoires in tissues likely differ from the TCR repertoires found in blood. Because the study included only a small number of donors, the genetic and exposure-history diversity represented was limited. Pairwise subsampling indicated that sequencing depth was expected to affect the degree of clonotype sharing among donors.

Donors were healthy HIV-negative adults with no recently reported acute infections or vaccinations. All donors were Caucasian adults living in Nashville, Tennessee, USA. For unsorted samples, some 90 million PBMCs were counted, and genomic DNA was extracted using the QIAamp DNA Blood Mini kit. Blood was obtained by leukapheresis, after which PBMCs were separated by Ficoll-Histopaque density gradient centrifugation and cryopreserved in liquid nitrogen vapor phase. The CDR3 numbers 17 residues from cysteine through phenylalanine. Only the CDR3 region is kept as DNA, spanning 51 bases read in frame from base 1. V trim: 1 base; J trim: 6 bases; unmatched bases: 6. From a lookup of the germline V gene, CDR1 and CDR2 are SGHNT and YENEEA. TCR CDR3 regions were amplified from genomic DNA by multiplex PCR using the deep immunoSEQ assay. Extracted genomic DNA from each cell subset was distributed evenly across all wells of several immunoSEQ 96-well plates, and each plate was treated as a replicate. Each replicate PCR for unsorted PBMC received 250 to 300 ng genomic DNA, equal to about 30,000 T cell genomes. Ten immunoSEQ deep assay plates were used to sequence the unsorted PBMC genomic DNA. Purified libraries were quantified with a Qubit 3.0 fluorometer, sized on a Bioanalyzer 2100, and re-quantified with the KAPA Library Quantification kit. Every immunoSEQ 96-well plate was sequenced on a dedicated single-read 150-cycle Illumina NextSeq 550 flow cell. The study's own analysis went as follows. Because the immunoSEQ output included only junctional sequences and no quality scores, the filtering could not be the same as the filtering used for full-length reads. Sequences were annotated with PyIR, a Python wrapper for IgBLAST v1.9, using IMGT germline references to assign V/J genes and CDR3. Reads were removed for weak V/J assignments (E-value above 1e-6), missing CDR3, stop codons, out-of-frame junctions, or ambiguous translated residues. V3J clonotypes were defined as sequences sharing an identical inferred V gene, J gene, and CDR3 amino acid sequence. Percentage overlap between repertoires was computed as shared unique clonotypes divided by the size of the smaller repertoire. Repertoire richness was assessed with RTK rarefaction, the Chao1 estimator, and Recon v2.1 estimates of unobserved clonotypes. The source is immuneACCESS, and TCRdb retained only in-frame sequences with V and J called. Part of the clones is not carried over; for the studies checked, unresolved V genes explain less than half of this, and the remainder is unexplained. The DNA was the basis for D and trimming; V, J and clone size are from that table. The sample table shows some 510,000 clones, and about four fifths are seen once. Of the sample, 10% to 15% falls within the top ten clones.

For this clone: Its antigen remains undetermined. Base qualities are missing; no much larger clone stands one base away.

This receptor chain uses TRBV11-3 and TRBJ2-1, and 13 bases in between align with TRBD2. The specimen was PBMCs. This sequence was found in a woman between 35 and 50 years old in good health. Some clones in this sample may be carry-over from other donors' samples. The CDR3 protein is CASSLGTGTSGTNEQFF. The nucleotide sequence reads as follows: TGTGCCAGCAGCTTAGGGACCGGGACTAGCGGGACCAATGAGCAGTTCTTC.